The 5 T cell receptor beta chains reported below all come from one sample, sequenced in a study of blood T cell repertoires in COVID-19. TCRdb's copy holds only in-frame clones and misses some; the assay was immunoSEQ multiplex PCR. The data hold fewer than 150,000 clones, with around 77% observed a single time. The source material was peripheral blood. The receptors originated from a human donor in a cohort sampled during active COVID-19.

This chain uses TRBV19 with TRBJ2-5; tentative D call: TRBD1 (6 bases). The V gene's germline CDR1 is LNHDA and CDR2 SQIVND (reference sequence). Trimming shortened V by 4 bases and J by 3 bases, and 9 bases separated the two germline ends. The CDR3 loop spans 13 amino acids. The CDR3 nucleotides read TGTGCCAGTAGTAGCCAGGGGAAAGAGACCCAGTACTTC. This translates into CASSSQGKETQYF.

This clone was picked up many times. The sample has other DNA sequences that encode this CDR3 too. The chain is built from TRBV2 and TRBJ1-5; 9 bases map to TRBD1. CDR3 size: 16 residues. Unmatched junction bases numbered 8, after V lost 5 bases and J lost 3 bases. CDR1 and CDR2 (germline): SNHLY, FYNNEI. The CDR3 region is CASSSQGARSNQPQHF. CDR3 in DNA: TGTGCCAGCAGTTCACAGGGGGCGCGGTCCAATCAGCCCCAGCATTTT.

The chain joins TRBV5-1 to TRBJ1-4, with 7 bases fitting TRBD1. V shed 4 bases, J shed 0 bases, and the junction held 3 bases outside the gene matches. Germline CDR1 SGHRS, CDR2 YFSETQ. The CDR3 totals 15 residues. Here the CDR3 DNA reads TGCGCCAGCAGCCCCGACAGGGCAACTAATGAAAAACTGTTTTTT. It encodes CASSPDRATNEKLFF.

This clone was observed a few times. The V gene is TRBV21-1, the J gene TRBJ2-5; the D call of TRBD2 is as the table states it, not checked on the DNA. TRBV21-1 is a documented pseudogene. This CDR3 spans 15 amino acids. CDR3 loop: CASSDGGDSQETQYF. CDR3 DNA sequence: TGTGCCAGCAGCGACGGGGGGGACTCACAAGAGACCCAGTACTTC.

The chain combines TRBV5-4 with TRBJ2-3; 8 bases agree with TRBD1. Germline loops: CDR1 SGHNT, CDR2 YYREEE (reference sequence). Unmatched junction bases numbered 12, after V lost 6 bases and J lost 6 bases. The CDR3 runs to 15 residues. The DNA of the CDR3 is TGTGCCAGCAACCCAGGACAGGGTATACTGGATACGCAGTATTTT. Its protein is CASNPGQGILDTQYF.